A selection of T cell receptor beta chains follows, all from one sample in a study of human T cells and chemical hapten exposure. TCRdb processed the RACE reads anew with MiXCR; each CDR3 protein has one entry. Among about 380,000 distinct CDR3 sequences listed, 4% to 5.5% were seen once. This specimen consisted of whole blood, obtained in connection with sensitization to the hapten diphenylcyclopropenone (DPC). Receptors were obtained from a woman aged 45-59 years with alopecia areata. Some clones in this sample may be carry-over from other donors' samples. CDR3s include the opening cysteine and the closing phenylalanine or tryptophan. A D gene is named only where the DNA matches it firmly. Size tells how often a clone was seen (once, few, many) or the class of an expanded clone, and some rows leave it out.

J gene | V gene | D gene | clone size | CDR3 protein | CDR3 DNA
TRBJ1-2 | TRBV20-1 | TRBD1 | many | CSARSGTGGYTF | TGCAGTGCTAGATCCGGGACAGGCGGCTACACCTTC
TRBJ1-1 | TRBV20-1 | . | many | CGTGPQNTEAFF | TGCGGTACGGGCCCCCAGAACACTGAAGCTTTCTTT
TRBJ2-1 | TRBV12-5 | TRBD2 | many | CASGLPTSGGYEQFF | TGTGCTAGTGGTTTGCCGACTAGCGGGGGCTATGAGCAGTTCTTC
TRBJ2-3 | TRBV6-1 | TRBD1 | few | CASSEVVGGQGTDTQYF | TGTGCCAGCAGTGAAGTTGTAGGGGGCCAGGGCACAGATACGCAGTATTTT
TRBJ1-1 | TRBV14 | . | few | CASSQARPFYPEAFF | TGTGCCAGCAGCCAAGCCCGACCGTTTTACCCTGAAGCTTTCTTT
TRBJ2-3 | TRBV6-1 | . | few | CASSLNLGSRTDTQYF | TGTGCCAGCAGTCTTAACTTGGGGTCCCGCACAGATACGCAGTATTTT
TRBJ2-6 | TRBV7-2 | TRBD1 | . | CASSPRGQISGANVLTF | TGTGCCAGCAGCCCTAGGGGACAGATCTCTGGGGCCAACGTCCTGACTTTC
TRBJ1-3 | TRBV7-8 | . | many | CASSLDSRAFRNTIYF | TGTGCCAGCAGCCTCGACTCTCGGGCCTTCCGAAACACCATATATTTT
TRBJ2-7 | TRBV28 | . | many | CASSLSGRHEQYF | TGTGCCAGCAGTTTATCCGGGAGACACGAGCAGTACTTC
TRBJ2-2 | TRBV20-1 | . | many | CSANRDNTGELFF | TGCAGTGCTAACCGGGATAACACCGGGGAGCTGTTTTTT
TRBJ1-5 | TRBV27 | TRBD1 | many | CASSMTGGGQPQHF | TGTGCCAGCAGCATGACAGGGGGTGGCCAGCCCCAGCATTTT
TRBJ1-1 | TRBV12-3/TRBV12-4 | . | many | CASSFGRANTEAFF | TGTGCCAGCAGTTTCGGCAGGGCGAACACTGAAGCTTTCTTT
TRBJ2-4 | TRBV28 | . | few | CASAGVAKNIQYF | TGTGCCAGCGCAGGCGTCGCCAAAAACATTCAGTACTTC
TRBJ2-5 | TRBV12-3/TRBV12-4 | . | many | CASSLRFRETQYF | TGTGCCAGCAGTTTAAGGTTTCGAGAGACCCAGTACTTC
TRBJ2-3 | TRBV3-1 | . | many | CASSRQVGTDTQYF | TGTGCCAGCAGTAGGCAGGTCGGCACAGATACGCAGTATTTT
TRBJ2-1 | TRBV7-2 | TRBD2 | many | CASRAPTSGDYNEQFF | TGTGCCAGCAGGGCCCCGACTAGCGGGGATTACAATGAGCAGTTCTTC
TRBJ2-5 | TRBV20-1 | . | few | CSAPQGETQYF | TGCAGTGCCCCCCAGGGGGAGACCCAGTACTTC
TRBJ2-1 | TRBV12-3/TRBV12-4 | . | many | CASSLDSANEQFF | TGTGCCAGCAGTTTAGATAGCGCTAATGAGCAGTTCTTC
TRBJ2-7 | TRBV7-9 | . | many | CASSLVEGPSYEQYF | TGTGCCAGCAGCTTAGTCGAGGGACCCTCCTACGAGCAGTACTTC
TRBJ1-5 | TRBV9 | . | many | CASSVRGVGQPQHF | TGTGCCAGCAGCGTCCGGGGGGTCGGTCAGCCCCAGCATTTT
TRBJ2-5 | TRBV12-3/TRBV12-4 | TRBD2 | many | CASSFGGRRQETQYF | TGTGCCAGCAGTTTCGGCGGGAGGCGGCAAGAGACCCAGTACTTC
TRBJ1-2 | TRBV20-1 | TRBD1 | many | CSASQDRDYGYTF | TGCAGTGCTAGTCAAGACAGGGACTATGGCTACACCTTC
TRBJ2-5 | TRBV20-1 | . | few | CSGERQETQYF | TGCAGTGGGGAGCGGCAAGAGACCCAGTACTTC
TRBJ1-5 | TRBV7-3 | . | few | CASSLQADQPQHF | TGTGCCAGCAGCTTACAGGCAGATCAGCCCCAGCATTTT
TRBJ2-1 | TRBV4-3 | TRBD2 | many | CASSQEIRGRFGLDEQFF | TGCGCCAGCAGCCAAGAGATTCGCGGGAGATTCGGGTTGGATGAGCAGTTCTTC
TRBJ1-1 | TRBV9 | TRBD1 | many | CASSAPGQGRSEAFF | TGTGCCAGCAGCGCACCGGGACAGGGGAGGAGTGAAGCTTTCTTT
TRBJ2-3 | TRBV20-1 | . | few | CSARDLNYSDTQYF | TGCAGTGCTAGAGATCTAAACTATTCAGATACGCAGTATTTT
TRBJ2-5 | TRBV24-1 | TRBD1 | few | CATSAATGGEGETQYF | TGTGCCACCAGTGCCGCCACAGGGGGCGAAGGAGAGACCCAGTACTTC
TRBJ1-5 | TRBV3-1 | TRBD1 | few | CASSQAGTGGDQPQHF | TGTGCCAGCAGCCAAGCGGGGACAGGGGGCGATCAGCCCCAGCATTTT
TRBJ1-2 | TRBV28 | . | . | CASSLSGGTNYGYTF | TGTGCCAGCAGTTTATCCGGGGGCACTAACTATGGCTACACCTTC
TRBJ2-5 | TRBV5-1 | TRBD2 | many | CASSTSGGETQYF | TGCGCCAGCAGCACTAGCGGGGGGGAGACCCAGTACTTC
TRBJ1-2 | TRBV6-1 | . | . | CASSESRGAGYGYTF | TGTGCCAGCAGTGAAAGTCGGGGCGCGGGCTATGGCTACACCTTC
TRBJ1-4 | TRBV9 | TRBD1 | many | CASSSRQGNEKLFF | TGTGCCAGCAGCTCCAGACAGGGGAATGAAAAACTGTTTTTT
TRBJ1-1 | TRBV9 | . | many | CASRNPSASLVVF | TGTGCCAGCCGGAACCCCTCTGCGAGTTTAGTTGTCTTT
TRBJ2-7 | TRBV29-1 | . | many | CSVGRDTSHEQYF | TGCAGCGTCGGCCGGGACACCAGCCACGAGCAGTACTTC
TRBJ1-2 | TRBV7-9 | TRBD1 | few | CASTPNLRGPGGYTF | TGTGCCAGCACCCCTAACCTCAGGGGGCCGGGCGGCTACACCTTC
TRBJ1-1 | TRBV7-9 | . | . | CASSPIGGFNQAFF | TGTGCCAGCAGCCCGATTGGAGGGTTTAACCAAGCTTTCTTT
TRBJ2-7 | TRBV27 | TRBD2 | few | CASSFDGTSGSNPREQYF | TGTGCCAGCAGTTTCGACGGGACTAGCGGGAGTAACCCCCGCGAGCAGTACTTC
TRBJ2-3 | TRBV27 | . | many | CASSLSPLADTQYF | TGTGCCAGCAGTTTATCTCCCTTAGCAGATACGCAGTATTTT
TRBJ2-1 | TRBV7-9 | . | . | CASSVSLNEQFF | TGTGCCAGCAGCGTTAGCTTGAATGAGCAGTTCTTC
TRBJ1-3 | TRBV7-9 | . | . | CASSLARTPLSGNTIYF | TGTGCCAGCAGCTTGGCTAGGACACCATTATCTGGAAACACCATATATTTT
TRBJ1-5 | TRBV29-1 | TRBD1 | few | CSVEDRDRGLSNQPQHF | TGCAGCGTTGAAGATCGGGACAGGGGTTTGAGCAATCAGCCCCAGCATTTT
TRBJ2-3 | TRBV28 | . | many | CASSLLPGTDTQYF | TGTGCCAGCAGTTTACTCCCGGGCACAGATACGCAGTATTTT
TRBJ2-7 | TRBV4-2 | . | few | CASSPPGPMIGEQYF | TGTGCCAGCAGCCCTCCCGGGCCGATGATAGGCGAGCAGTACTTC
TRBJ2-3 | TRBV12-3/TRBV12-4 | . | . | CASSPPLTGRTDTQYF | TGTGCCAGCAGTCCCCCTCTCACGGGAAGGACAGATACGCAGTATTTT
TRBJ1-1 | TRBV28 | . | many | CASSPPQGNTEAFF | TGTGCCAGCAGTCCCCCCCAGGGGAACACTGAAGCTTTCTTT
TRBJ2-5 | TRBV29-1 | . | many | CSVESRDTLAQYF | TGCAGCGTTGAATCCCGGGACACGTTAGCCCAGTACTTC